Listed below are T cell receptor beta chains from one sample, sequenced in a study of cytomegalovirus exposure and HLA in healthy donors. Repertoires were generated with immunoSEQ multiplex PCR, while TCRdb's copy carries only in-frame clones and drops some. The sample lists 120,000 or so clones, around 77% seen once, with approximately 6.3% in the top ten. Sequenced sample: PBMCs. These receptors originate from a man between 18 and 35 years old in good health and CMV-seropositive. Each CDR3 is given with its conserved first and last residue. Each record gives: J gene, V gene, clone size, D gene, CDR3 DNA, CDR3 protein. The D gene is left open where the match is weak. Size values are once, few and many counts, or a class for expanded clones, and some rows have none.

>TRBJ2-7|TRBV7-2|.|TRBD2
TGTGCCAGCAGCTTAGCGCGCGGGGGGGTGGGGTTGTACGAGCAGTACTTC
CASSLARGGVGLYEQYF
>TRBJ2-5|TRBV18|.|.
TGTGCCAGCTCACTTAGGACAGTACAAGAGACCCAGTACTTC
CASSLRTVQETQYF
>TRBJ2-7|TRBV4-1|few|.
TGCGCCAGCAGCCAAGAAGCAGGGGCCTTTAGCTCCTACGAGCAGTACTTC
CASSQEAGAFSSYEQYF
>TRBJ2-5|TRBV25-1|.|TRBD2
TGTGCCAGCAGTGAATCATTACAGCGGGAGCTAGAGACCCAGTACTTC
CASSESLQRELETQYF
>TRBJ2-7|TRBV6-5|.|.
TGTGCCAGCAGCAGAGGAATGTCGCCATACGAGCAGTACTTC
CASSRGMSPYEQYF
>TRBJ2-5|TRBV27|.|.
TGTGCCAGCAGTTTAGACCCCGCGGGGGCGCACGAGACCCAGTACTTC
CASSLDPAGAHETQYF
>TRBJ1-5|TRBV4-1|.|.
TGCGCCAGCAGCCAGGTGACAGGCCAGACCCATCAGCCCCAGCATTTT
CASSQVTGQTHQPQHF
>TRBJ1-1|TRBV6-5|.|.
TGTGCCAGCACCCCCGGTACAGGGATTTGGAATGAAGCTTTCTTT
CASTPGTGIWNEAFF
>TRBJ2-2|TRBV5-1|.|TRBD1
TGCGCCAGCAGCCGAGGGGGCGCGGGCACCGGGGAGCTGTTTTTT
CASSRGGAGTGELFF
>TRBJ2-2|TRBV29-1|.|.
TGCAGTCTTGCCTACAACACCGGGGAGCTGTTTTTT
CSLAYNTGELFF
>TRBJ2-7|TRBV9|.|.
TGTGCCAGCAGCCCACCGGGGGTCTACGAGCAGTACTTC
CASSPPGVYEQYF
>TRBJ1-2|TRBV7-8|.|TRBD1
TGTGCCAGCAGCCCCCGGGACAGTTATGGCTACACCTTC
CASSPRDSYGYTF
>TRBJ2-1|TRBV6-5|.|TRBD2
TGTGCCAGCAGTACCACTAGCGGTTCCTACAATGAGCAGTTCTTC
CASSTTSGSYNEQFF
>TRBJ1-5|TRBV5-1|.|TRBD1
TGCGCCAGCAGCCCCTCAACAGGGGGCAATCAGCCCCAGCATTTT
CASSPSTGGNQPQHF
>TRBJ1-2|TRBV9|.|.
TGTGCCAGCAGCGTAACCTGGGGCGGTGATGGCTACACCTTC
CASSVTWGGDGYTF
>TRBJ2-1|TRBV6-6|.|.
TGTGCCAGCAGTTACTTCCAGGGGACGTTCTTC
CASSYFQGTFF
>TRBJ2-7|TRBV18|once|TRBD1
TGTGCCAGCTCATCGGGACAGGGATCTTACGAGCAGTACTTC
CASSSGQGSYEQYF
>TRBJ1-2|TRBV7-9|.|TRBD1
TGTGCCAGCAGCTTGATATCCGGGACAGGGGGCAAGGATGGCTACACCTTC
CASSLISGTGGKDGYTF
>TRBJ2-7|TRBV9|.|.
TGTGCCAGCAGCGTAGAGGGGCCAGGCTACGAGCAGTACTTC
CASSVEGPGYEQYF
>TRBJ2-1|TRBV4-1|.|.
TGCGCCAGCAGCCAAGATCCCACCCGACTAGAGCAGTTCTTC
CASSQDPTRLEQFF
>TRBJ2-5|TRBV28|.|TRBD1
TGTGCCAGCAGTACCCTAGACAGGGGCCCCTTCCAAGAGACCCAGTACTTC
CASSTLDRGPFQETQYF
>TRBJ2-1|TRBV5-1|.|TRBD2
TGCGCCAGCAGCTTTGCCGGGACTAGCTTTTCTAGTGAGCAGTTCTTC
CASSFAGTSFSSEQFF
>TRBJ2-1|TRBV6-6|.|.
TGTGCCAGCAGTCCCCTGTCGGGGTCCTTAGCTGAGCAGTTCTTC
CASSPLSGSLAEQFF
>TRBJ1-3|TRBV19|.|.
TGTGCCAGTAGTCTAGATGACATTCCCTCTGGAAACACCATATATTTT
CASSLDDIPSGNTIYF
>TRBJ1-2|TRBV27|.|.
TGTGCCAGCAGGATGACACGGGGATCCTATGGCTACACCTTC
CASRMTRGSYGYTF
>TRBJ2-1|TRBV6-5|few|TRBD2
TGTGCCAGCAGAAGACTAGCGGGGGACAATGAGCAGTTCTTC
CASRRLAGDNEQFF